This section outlines one TCR beta chain sequence together with its context. What it recognizes is unknown. The record originates from a study of graft-versus-host responses after intestinal transplantation. As for the study in general: Each recipient received anti-thymocyte globulin induction, then tacrolimus and steroids for approximately 3 years. Study-level findings and limits: GvH clones surfaced in recipient marrow, some emerging earlier in ileum or blood.

CDR3 length: 14 residues. V was cut by 5 bases and J by 13 bases, with 23 bases left in between. The germline CDR1 and CDR2 sequences are MDHEN and SYDVKM. Clones were read by immunoSEQ multiplex PCR, and TCRdb kept only the in-frame ones, dropping some. The profile shows 35,000 to 50,000 clones, 90% to 95% of them singletons. The sample here was unstimulated CD8+ T cells sorted from spleen or lymph node cells, taken before transplant. The J gene is TRBJ1-1, the V gene TRBV28, with D tentatively TRBD1 (5 bases). The sequence was obtained from a human donor who was the organ donor for an intestinal transplant. CDR3 DNA sequence: TGTGCCAGCAGTCGCGGGACGTTCCGAGACGAGGGTTTCTTT. It codes for CASSRGTFRDEGFF.